These 20 T cell receptor beta chains share one sample of origin, sequenced in a study of T cells in Graves' hyperthyroidism and ophthalmopathy. Amplification targeted TCR beta CDR3 regions from RNA transcripts. A set of HTBI primers served as the primers for a first-round RT-PCR of the TCR CDR3. One entry per CDR3 protein results from TCRdb running MiXCR on the multiplex PCR reads. Of hundreds of thousands of distinct CDR3 sequences listed, about 15% are singletons. Sequenced: blood. These receptor sequences come from a young woman with Graves' hyperthyroidism.

In this sample, this clonotype turned up many times. The J gene is TRBJ1-5, the V gene TRBV28; D gene uncertain. CDR1 and CDR2 from the germline V gene are MDHEN and SYDVKM. The CDR3 is made up of 14 amino acids. V lost 2 bases and J 3 bases, leaving 8 bases between the germline ends. Here the CDR3 DNA reads TGTGCCAGCAGTTTAAGCCTTACCAATCAGCCCCAGCATTTT. Its protein is CASSLSLTNQPQHF.

The V gene is TRBV30, the J gene TRBJ1-6; the D is unclear. CDR1 is GTSNPN, CDR2 SVGIG, per germline (reference sequence). V was clipped by 5 bases and J by 6 bases, with 14 bases between them. This CDR3 comprises 14 residues. The CDR3 bases are TGTGCCTGGGCCGGCTTGACACTTAATTCACCCCTCCACTTT. It encodes CAWAGLTLNSPLHF.

At least ten counts were recorded for this clonotype. The chain joins TRBV3-1 to TRBJ2-1; 8 positions match TRBD2. From germline, CDR1 is LGHDT and CDR2 YNNKEL (reference sequence). V lost 8 bases and J lost 14; bases outside the gene matches: 11. This CDR3 is built from 12 residues. The CDR3 is CASGHSGDTKFF. The CDR3 DNA reads as TGTGCCAGCGGGCATAGCGGGGATACTAAGTTCTTC.

The chain couples TRBV19 to TRBJ2-7; D remains unclear. From germline, CDR1 is LNHDA and CDR2 SQIVND (reference sequence). V was trimmed by 7 bases and J by 1 base, leaving 14 bases between them. The CDR3 has 14 amino acids. The CDR3 loop reads CASKVRFSSYEQYF. The CDR3 DNA is TGTGCCAGTAAAGTTAGGTTTTCGTCCTACGAGCAGTACTTC. Full variable domain (remainder filled in from reference TRBV19 and TRBJ2-7): DGGITQSPKYLFRKEGQNVTLSCEQNLNHDAMYWYRQDPGQGLRLIYYSQIVNDFQKGDIAEGYSVSREKKESFPLTVTSAQKNPTAFYLCASKVRFSSYEQYFGPGTRLTVT.

This clonotype was counted ten times or more. The gene calls are TRBV2 and TRBJ2-3; 7 bases map to TRBD1. V lost 3 bases, J lost 6 bases, and 6 bases stayed unmatched. Looked up from germline, CDR1 is SNHLY and CDR2 is FYNNEI. This CDR3 is built from 14 residues. The CDR3 coding sequence is TGTGCCAGCAGTGAGGTCGGCAGGGGGGATACGCAGTATTTT. This sequence encodes CASSEVGRGDTQYF.

The rearrangement links TRBV6-6 to TRBJ2-7; TRBD2 matches 7 bases. The CDR3 has 15 amino acids. J was trimmed by 3 bases and V by 3 bases; bases with no gene match: 8. Germline CDR1 is MNHNY and CDR2 is SVGAGI (reference sequence). The DNA for the CDR3 is TGTGCCAGCAGTTATTCGCATGGGGGGGGCTACGAGCAGTACTTC. Protein product: CASSYSHGGGYEQYF.

This sequence joins TRBV4-1 and TRBJ2-7; D not resolved. Germline assignment: CDR1 MGHRA and CDR2 YSYEKL. V lost 3 bases and J 1 base, leaving 10 bases between the germline ends. CDR3 size: 14 residues. CDR3 region: CASSHIDGSYEQYF. CDR3 DNA: TGCGCCAGCAGCCACATTGACGGGTCCTACGAGCAGTACTTC.

Note on this clonotype: It may be a read error: a sequence one base away is much more abundant. The chain carries TRBV5-4 and TRBJ2-3, with TRBD2 matching over 9 bases. This CDR3 spans 16 amino acids. The germline V gene encodes CDR1 SGHNT and CDR2 YYREEE (reference sequence). CDR3 nucleotides: TGTGCCAGCGGCTTGGCCGGTCTAGCGGGGACAGATACGCAGTATTTT. This gives the protein CASGLAGLAGTDTQYF.

This clonotype was observed at least ten times. This chain connects TRBV18 to TRBJ2-3; D ambiguous. Germline V lookup: CDR1 KGHSH, CDR2 LQKENI. The CDR3 spans 15 residues. The V end lost 0 bases, the J end lost 10 bases, and 17 bases lay between the germline ends. This chain's CDR3 is CASSPPSTRTGSQYF. DNA for the CDR3: TGTGCCAGCTCACCACCTAGCACCCGCACTGGTTCGCAGTATTTT.

This clonotype has at least ten counts. The CDR3 DNA sequence: TGTGCCAGCAGCCATTTTTACCGGGACAGGGGCAATCAGCCCCAGCATTTT. Translated: CASSHFYRDRGNQPQHF. The V gene is TRBV12-3 or TRBV12-4, the J gene TRBJ1-5; TRBD1 matches 9 bases. The CDR3 covers 17 residues. J lost 2 bases, V lost 6 bases, and 11 bases had no gene match.

This clonotype occurred a few times. The rearrangement uses TRBV9 and TRBJ2-3; the match to TRBD1 covers 8 bases. CDR3 size: 16 residues. The germline CDR1 and CDR2 sequences are SGDLS and YYNGEE. Trimming at V came to 2 bases and at J to 2 bases, leaving 7 bases not matched to a gene. CDR3 amino acids: CASSVQGAPDTDTQYF. CDR3 DNA: TGTGCCAGCAGCGTGCAGGGGGCCCCCGACACAGATACGCAGTATTTT.

V gene TRBV3-1 combines with J gene TRBJ1-4, with D tentatively TRBD1 (6 bases). Germline CDR1 and CDR2: LGHDT and YNNKEL (reference sequence). Trimming removed 3 bases from V and 8 bases from J, with 10 bases in between. The CDR3 extends over 13 amino acids. CDR3 loop: CASSHLGGEKLFF. CDR3 coding DNA: TGTGCCAGCAGCCACCTGGGGGGCGAAAAACTGTTTTTT.

The chain carries TRBV19 and TRBJ1-1, with D hard to call. V lost 11 bases and J 3 bases, leaving 10 bases between the germline ends. Germline V CDR1 and CDR2: LNHDA, SQIVND (reference sequence). The CDR3 runs to 11 residues. CDR3: CAPEKDTEAFF. DNA of the CDR3: TGTGCCCCTGAGAAAGACACTGAAGCTTTCTTT. Using reference TRBV19 and TRBJ1-1 for the parts outside the CDR3, the full variable domain is DGGITQSPKYLFRKEGQNVTLSCEQNLNHDAMYWYRQDPGQGLRLIYYSQIVNDFQKGDIAEGYSVSREKKESFPLTVTSAQKNPTAFYLCAPEKDTEAFFGQGTRLTVV.

The rearrangement joins TRBV29-1 to TRBJ2-7, with a tentative D call TRBD2 (5 bases). Germline CDR1 is SQVTM and CDR2 is ANQGSEA. The ends were cut back, 2 bases at V and 3 bases at J, with 8 bases in the middle. The CDR3 covers 12 residues. Here the CDR3 DNA reads TGCAGCGTTGAATTTCGGGGCTACGAGCAGTACTTC. Protein sequence: CSVEFRGYEQYF.

A few counts support this clonotype. The chain recombines TRBV12-3 or TRBV12-4 with TRBJ1-4, with D maybe TRBD1 (6 bases). V was pared by 5 bases and J by 7 bases, with 20 bases between. This CDR3 contains 16 residues. CDR3 loop: CASSRGETLPLEKLFF. In nucleotides, the CDR3 is TGTGCCAGCAGTAGGGGGGAGACGTTACCCCTTGAAAAACTGTTTTTT.

The chain joins TRBV27 to TRBJ2-1; TRBD2 is a possible D gene (6 bases). Germline V CDR1 and CDR2: MNHEY, SMNVEV (reference sequence). This CDR3 is 17 amino acids long. Trimming cost V 2 bases and J 2 bases, with 16 bases left between them. The CDR3 coding sequence is TGTGCCAGCAGTTTAAGTTCTCCCGGGAGTACCTACAATGAGCAGTTCTTC. Translation: CASSLSSPGSTYNEQFF.

This clonotype was counted many times. This chain uses TRBV7-9 with TRBJ2-7; 11 bases match TRBD1. Germline trimming cut 6 bases from V and 3 bases from J; bases unmatched to any gene: 7. CDR1 is SEHNR, CDR2 FQNEAQ, per germline (reference sequence). This CDR3 is built from 15 residues. The CDR3 loop reads CASRIAGTGGYEQYF. Written as DNA, the CDR3 is TGTGCCAGCAGGATTGCCGGGACAGGGGGCTACGAGCAGTACTTC.

The chain has TRBV11-1 and TRBJ2-7; D remains unclear. CDR1 is SGHAT, CDR2 FQDESV, per germline (reference sequence). The CDR3 extends over 13 amino acids. V was trimmed by 1 base and J by 5 bases, leaving 9 bases between them. In DNA, the CDR3 is TGTGCCAGCAGCTTAGATGCTGGACACGAGCAGTACTTC. Translation gives CASSLDAGHEQYF.

CDR3 DNA sequence: TGCGCCAGCAGCCAAGAAGGGACAGGGGTGCACACAGATACGCAGTATTTT. Encoded protein: CASSQEGTGVHTDTQYF. The chain uses TRBV4-1 and TRBJ2-3; the match to TRBD1 covers 10 bases. Per germline, CDR1 MGHRA and CDR2 YSYEKL. The CDR3 totals 17 residues. J lost 2 bases, V lost 0 bases, and 5 bases had no gene match.

There are many counts of this clonotype. The V gene is TRBV12-3 or TRBV12-4, the J gene TRBJ1-5; D unresolved. V lost 3 bases and J lost 2, with 2 bases in between. The CDR3 is made up of 12 amino acids. CDR3 nucleotide sequence: TGTGCCAGCAGTTTCGGCAATCAGCCCCAGCATTTT. It is translated as CASSFGNQPQHF.